A single sample gave rise to the 20 T cell receptor beta chains below, sequenced in a study of shared clonotypes between healthy human individuals. Repertoires were generated with immunoSEQ multiplex PCR, while TCRdb's copy carries only in-frame clones and drops some. The sample lists around 370,000 clones, 90% to 98% seen once, with around 0.32% in the top ten. Sequenced sample: memory CD8+ T cells sorted from blood. This sample's subset: CD45RO+ cells pooled with CCR7-negative TemRA cells. The receptors were gathered from a man aged 25-40 years in good health.

The V call is TRBV12-5, the J call TRBJ2-3; D gene ambiguous. The germline V gene encodes CDR1 LGHNT and CDR2 FRNRAP. The ends were cut back, 6 bases at V and 4 bases at J, with 11 bases in the middle. This CDR3 comprises 13 residues. CDR3 residues: CASGLGGADTQYF. The CDR3 DNA reads TGTGCTAGTGGCCTCGGTGGGGCAGATACGCAGTATTTT.

This clone was seen only once. The rearrangement links TRBV30 to TRBJ2-1, with no clear D. CDR3 length: 10 residues. CDR1 and CDR2 from the germline V gene are GTSNPN and SVGIG (reference sequence). V was cut by 3 bases and J by 11 bases, with 8 bases left in between. In nucleotides, the CDR3 is TGTGCCTGGAGCGGAGATAAGCAGTTCTTC. This encodes CAWSGDKQFF.

The chain has TRBV28 and TRBJ1-2, with D perhaps TRBD1 (6 bases). Germline V lookup: CDR1 MDHEN, CDR2 SYDVKM. This CDR3 comprises 13 residues. V shed 6 bases and J shed 8 bases, with 16 bases lying between them. CDR3 nucleotides: TGTGCCAGCAGAAAACCCAACAGGGTGGGCTACACCTTC. It encodes CASRKPNRVGYTF.

The chain carries TRBV5-4 and TRBJ1-1, with a weak D call TRBD1 (6 bases). There are 15 residues in the CDR3. Germline V gene sequence: CDR1 SGHNT, CDR2 YYREEE (reference sequence). Trimming left V 2 bases short and J 6 bases short, with 17 bases between. CDR3 sequence (DNA): TGTGCCAGCAGCTTTGATAGGGGGAGGTTAGCTGAAGCTTTCTTT. It encodes CASSFDRGRLAEAFF. Filled out from reference TRBV5-4 and TRBJ1-1, the complete variable domain reads ETGVTQSPTHLIKTRGQQVTLRCSSQSGHNTVSWYQQALGQGPQFIFQYYREEENGRGNFPPRFSGLQFPNYSSELNVNALELDDSALYLCASSFDRGRLAEAFFGQGTRLTVV.

Concerning this clone: As the CDR3 is not closed by the conserved phenylalanine or tryptophan, this likely results from a read error. The DNA is left out, because the CDR3 cannot be placed on it with certainty; the CDR3 is given as TCRdb lists it. The chain is built from TRBV30 and TRBJ2-7; TRBD2, the D gene given by the table, was not confirmed from the DNA. The V gene's germline CDR1 is GTSNPN and CDR2 SVGIG (reference sequence). Inclusive of both ends, the CDR3 amounts to 9 amino acids. The CDR3 loop is CAWNGASAR.

The chain carries TRBV28 and TRBJ1-4; D call uncertain. This CDR3 has 15 residues. Germline V gene data show CDR1 as MDHEN and CDR2 as SYDVKM. V lost 6 bases, J lost 5 bases, and 16 bases lay in between. DNA of the CDR3: TGTGCCAGCAGGCTTTACACCTCTCCAAATGAAAAACTGTTTTTT. This translates into CASRLYTSPNEKLFF.

The V and J genes are TRBV2 and TRBJ2-1; D unclear. Germline CDR1 and CDR2: SNHLY and FYNNEI. The CDR3 has 11 residues. V gave up 5 bases and J gave up 7 bases, with 6 bases separating them. In DNA, the CDR3 is TGTGCCAGCAGTCAAGAGAATGAGCAGTTCTTC. Translated, it gives CASSQENEQFF.

The chain recombines TRBV27 with TRBJ2-7; 7 bases line up with TRBD1. CDR3 length: 14 amino acids. V lost 8 bases to trimming and J lost 2 bases; unmatched junction nucleotides: 9. Germline V gives CDR1 MNHEY, CDR2 SMNVEV (reference sequence). The CDR3 here is CASSPRDRAYEQYF. The CDR3 region has the DNA TGTGCCAGCTCACCCCGGGACAGAGCCTACGAGCAGTACTTC.

This rearrangement joins TRBV19 to TRBJ2-7; no reliable D call. CDR1 is LNHDA and CDR2 is SQIVND in the germline V gene (reference sequence). Trimming took 3 bases from V and 1 from J, leaving 7 bases between them. This CDR3 has 13 amino acids. The CDR3 nucleotides are TGTGCCAGTAGTATTAAAAATTCCTACGAGCAGTACTTC. Amino acids: CASSIKNSYEQYF.

This chain joins TRBV5-6 and TRBJ2-5; no clear D gene. The ends were cut back, 2 bases at V and 4 bases at J, with 12 bases in the middle. CDR3 size: 14 residues. Germline assignment: CDR1 SGHDT and CDR2 YYEEEE. CDR3: CASSFKGFTETQYF. For the CDR3, the DNA is TGTGCCAGCAGCTTTAAAGGGTTCACAGAGACCCAGTACTTC.

The chain recombines TRBV6-6 with TRBJ1-5; D ambiguous. The germline V gene has CDR1 MNHNY and CDR2 SVGAGI (reference sequence). This CDR3 is built from 16 residues. Trimming shortened V by 2 bases and J by 4 bases, and 15 bases separated the two germline ends. CDR3 sequence (DNA): TGTGCCAGCAGTTACACCGAAAGGGTAGGGAATCAGCCCCAGCATTTT. Protein product: CASSYTERVGNQPQHF.

The chain carries TRBV5-6 and TRBJ2-4; TRBD2 might be the D (6 bases). V was pared by 0 bases and J by 2 bases, with 12 bases between. In germline, CDR1 is SGHDT, CDR2 YYEEEE. The CDR3 extends over 16 amino acids. The CDR3 nucleotides read TGTGCCAGCAGCTTGGGGGCGGCGGGGCCCAAAAACATTCAGTACTTC. It yields the protein CASSLGAAGPKNIQYF.

The rearrangement links TRBV28 to TRBJ2-2; 11 bases map to TRBD1. The CDR3 has 16 amino acids. CDR1 MDHEN and CDR2 SYDVKM come from the germline V gene. V was clipped by 5 bases and J by 7 bases; unmatched bases: 9. CDR3 sequence (DNA): TGTGCCAGCAGTATCGGGCCCGGGACAGGGGGCGGGGAGCTGTTTTTT. It encodes CASSIGPGTGGGELFF.

This rearrangement joins TRBV10-3 to TRBJ1-2, with D possibly being TRBD1 (6 bases). Trimming took 4 bases from V and 4 from J, leaving 19 bases between them. Germline CDR1 ENHRY, CDR2 SYGVKD. The CDR3 sequence is 16 residues long. CDR3 DNA sequence: TGTGCCATCAGTGGAAGATCTAAGGGGACAACCTATGGCTACACCTTC. It codes for CAISGRSKGTTYGYTF.

V is TRBV5-3 and J is TRBJ2-1; 13 nucleotides match TRBD2. TRBV5-3 is an ORF, and what it does is uncertain. J gave up 1 base and V 0 bases, and 1 base lay outside the gene matches. The CDR3 totals 17 residues. The chain's CDR3 is CARSLGTSGRSYNEQFF. CDR3 in DNA: TGTGCCAGAAGCTTGGGGACTAGCGGGAGATCCTACAATGAGCAGTTCTTC.

The rearrangement joins TRBV28 to TRBJ1-1; D is undetermined. The CDR3 length is 13 residues. Between the trimmed V and J ends, which lost 4 bases and 0 bases, there was a span of 6 bases. Germline V CDR1 and CDR2: MDHEN, SYDVKM. CDR3 bases: TGTGCCAGCAGTTACGAGATGAACACTGAAGCTTTCTTT. Translating gives CASSYEMNTEAFF.

The CDR3 region has the DNA TGTGCCAGCAGCCAAGAGCAGGGGGCCCCCTATGGCTACACCTTC. Translation: CASSQEQGAPYGYTF. This sequence joins TRBV28 and TRBJ1-2, with 8 bases identical to TRBD1. V lost 6 bases and J lost 4; bases outside the gene matches: 10. Germline V CDR1 and CDR2: MDHEN, SYDVKM. This CDR3 is 15 amino acids long.

The J gene is TRBJ2-7, the V gene TRBV6-6; TRBD2 matches at 10 bases. CDR1 and CDR2 (germline): MNHNY, SVGAGI (reference sequence). V gave up 5 bases and J gave up 6 bases; unmatched junction bases: 10. The CDR3 extends over 15 amino acids. CDR3 bases: TGTGCCAGCAGTGGGGCGCTAGCGGGAGAAGGCGAGCAGTACTTC. Residues: CASSGALAGEGEQYF.

The gene calls are TRBV28 and TRBJ1-2; TRBD1 is a possible D gene (5 bases). Germline-derived CDR1 and CDR2 are MDHEN and SYDVKM. V shed 3 bases and J shed 3 bases, with 11 bases lying between them. This CDR3 region has 14 residues. The CDR3 nucleotides read TGTGCCAGCAGTTTCTCGGGCAGGGACTATGGCTACACCTTC. Translated, it gives CASSFSGRDYGYTF.

The V gene is TRBV4-2, the J gene TRBJ2-7; the match to TRBD2 covers 9 bases. V shed 0 bases and J 8 bases; nucleotides not matched to a gene: 11. This CDR3 region has 16 residues. From germline, CDR1 is LGHNA and CDR2 YNFKEQ. CDR3 residues: CASSQDEAGGILQQYF. The CDR3 DNA sequence: TGTGCCAGCAGCCAAGATGAAGCGGGAGGCATATTACAGCAGTACTTC.